These T cell receptor beta chains were read from a single sample in a study of shared clonotypes between healthy human individuals. Clones were read by immunoSEQ multiplex PCR, and TCRdb kept only the in-frame ones, dropping some. The sample holds some 2.1 million clones; roughly 95% are singletons and the top ten take 0.85% to 1.3%. Sequences were obtained from naive CD8+ T cells sorted from blood. These receptors were collected from a man between 18 and 29 years old in good health. Both conserved end residues are part of each CDR3. The order of the fields is J gene, clone size, D gene, V gene, CDR3 protein, CDR3 DNA. A D gene is named only where the DNA matches it firmly. Rows give clone size only sometimes, using once, few, many, or a class for an expanded clone.

J: TRBJ1-1
size: NA
D: TRBD1
V: TRBV7-9
CDR3: CASSFGWGQAVHTEAFF
DNA: TGTGCCAGCAGCTTTGGATGGGGACAGGCCGTTCACACTGAAGCTTTCTTT

J: TRBJ1-1
size: NA
D: NA
V: TRBV5-6
CDR3: CASSLKWELNTEAFF
DNA: TGTGCCAGCAGCTTGAAATGGGAACTGAACACTGAAGCTTTCTTT

J: TRBJ2-6
size: NA
D: TRBD1
V: TRBV4-3
CDR3: CATRPGTGGSGANVLTF
DNA: TGCGCAACCCGGCCCGGGACAGGGGGCTCTGGGGCCAACGTCCTGACTTTC

J: TRBJ1-1
size: NA
D: TRBD1
V: TRBV13
CDR3: CASSSGQGNTEAFF
DNA: TGTGCCAGCAGCTCGGGACAGGGGAACACTGAAGCTTTCTTT

J: TRBJ2-7
size: few
D: NA
V: TRBV6-4
CDR3: CATPQGPSYEQYF
DNA: TGTGCCACGCCCCAGGGACCTTCTTACGAGCAGTACTTC

J: TRBJ2-7
size: NA
D: NA
V: TRBV11-2
CDR3: CASSSPGVAGTYEQYF
DNA: TGTGCCAGCAGCTCCCCAGGGGTCGCAGGGACGTACGAGCAGTACTTC

J: TRBJ1-4
size: NA
D: NA
V: TRBV7-8
CDR3: CASSLGMANEKLFF
DNA: TGTGCCAGCAGCTTGGGGATGGCTAATGAAAAACTGTTTTTT

J: TRBJ2-1
size: NA
D: TRBD1
V: TRBV19
CDR3: CASSIVIGTGSYNEQFF
DNA: TGTGCCAGTAGTATAGTAATAGGGACAGGTTCCTACAATGAGCAGTTCTTC

J: TRBJ2-7
size: NA
D: TRBD1
V: TRBV2
CDR3: CASREGTGGVHEQYF
DNA: TGTGCCAGCAGAGAAGGGACAGGGGGTGTCCACGAGCAGTACTTC

J: TRBJ2-7
size: NA
D: NA
V: TRBV30
CDR3: CAWSVGVYEQYF
DNA: TGTGCCTGGAGTGTAGGAGTCTACGAGCAGTACTTC

J: TRBJ1-2
size: NA
D: TRBD1
V: TRBV27
CDR3: CASRPGQGGGYTF
DNA: TGTGCCAGCAGACCAGGACAGGGCGGGGGCTACACCTTC

J: TRBJ1-1
size: NA
D: NA
V: TRBV4-1
CDR3: CASSQAAGTTEAFF
DNA: TGCGCCAGCAGCCAAGCGGCAGGGACCACTGAAGCTTTCTTT

J: TRBJ1-3
size: NA
D: NA
V: TRBV7-3
CDR3: CASSANGDSGNTIYF
DNA: TGTGCCAGCAGCGCAAACGGAGACTCTGGAAACACCATATATTTT

J: TRBJ1-1
size: NA
D: TRBD1
V: TRBV5-6
CDR3: CASSLGQGVGTEAFF
DNA: TGTGCCAGCAGCTTGGGACAGGGGGTAGGCACTGAAGCTTTCTTT

J: TRBJ2-7
size: NA
D: NA
V: TRBV2
CDR3: CASSDDSTSYEQYF
DNA: TGTGCCAGCAGTGATGACAGCACGTCCTACGAGCAGTACTTC